The entry that follows covers one T cell receptor (beta chain) sequence. Its antigen is currently unknown. This sample was included in a study of response to subunit inactivated influenza vaccine. V lost 3 bases and J 5 bases, leaving 13 bases between the germline ends. The CDR3 covers 15 residues. TCRdb passed the RT-PCR reads through MiXCR, listing each CDR3 protein once. The repertoire has around 480,000 distinct CDR3 sequences, about 15% of them found once; the top ten carry roughly 3.1%. General study points: Authors suggested few new T cells are recruited by each seasonal influenza vaccination.

The TCR comes from a man aged 50 to 75 who received an inactivated influenza vaccine. This sample comprised CD4+ T cells sorted from PBMCs, obtained roughly 24 months after vaccination. This chain connects TRBV12-3 or TRBV12-4 to TRBJ1-4, with a tentative D call TRBD1 (5 bases). The CDR3 is CASSLPGRKNEKLFF. The DNA for the CDR3 is TGTGCCAGCAGTTTGCCGGGGCGGAAAAATGAAAAACTGTTTTTT.